The T cell receptor beta chain described here comes from a study of blood T cells in healthy people across ages. Findings and limits, study-wide: Using unsorted PBMCs precluded a conclusive naive versus antigen-experienced comparison. The donors' CMV status was not determined, possibly confounding changes in expanded clonotypes.

Through a sample-barcoded 5' primer and a J-beta primer mix, a second PCR was run for roughly 6 to 12 cycles. Tags on each cDNA molecule came from a template-switch adaptor with 12 random nucleotides. One entry per CDR3 protein results from TCRdb running MiXCR on the 5' RACE reads. The sample has about 1.5 million distinct CDR3 sequences, approximately 39% seen once. This clonotype was seen once. The antigen is not known. Sequenced: blood. The TCR comes from a woman aged 18-35 years in good health.

CDR3 loop: CASNFFTGGMNEQYF. The CDR3, as DNA: TGTGCCAGCAACTTCTTTACAGGGGGAATGAACGAGCAGTACTTC. The J gene is TRBJ2-5, the V gene TRBV7-9; 8 bases fit TRBD1. The assigned J gene may be wrong: the sequence end matches TRBJ2-7 better. CDR1 SEHNR and CDR2 FQNEAQ come from the germline V gene (reference sequence). The CDR3 spans 15 residues.